Listed below are T cell receptor beta chains from one sample, sequenced in a study of shared clonotypes between healthy human individuals. Clones were read by immunoSEQ multiplex PCR, and TCRdb kept only the in-frame ones, dropping some. The sample lists about 1.5 million clones, approximately 98% occurring once. The sequencing sample was made of naive CD4+ T cells sorted from blood. The receptor set was obtained from a young man in good health. The CDR3 runs from the conserved cysteine through the conserved F or W. The order of the fields is V gene, D gene, clone size, J gene, CDR3 DNA, CDR3 protein. D genes are given only for firm matches. Clone size is stated in some rows and not others, as once, few, many or a class when expanded.

>TRBV15|TRBD1|.|TRBJ1-5
TGTGCCACCAGCAGAGATCAGGGGGTCCGTTGGCCCCAGCATTTT
CATSRDQGVRWPQHF
>TRBV5-6|TRBD2|.|TRBJ2-4
TGTGCCAGCAGCGAGGGACTAGCGAACAAAAACATTCAGTACTTC
CASSEGLANKNIQYF
>TRBV7-9|.|.|TRBJ2-3
TGTGCCAGCAGCTTATTGACAGCAAATACGCAGTATTTT
CASSLLTANTQYF
>TRBV6-6|TRBD2|once|TRBJ2-5
TGTGCCAGCAGTCCCGGACTAGCAGGGGAGACCCAGTACTTC
CASSPGLAGETQYF
>TRBV2|.|.|TRBJ2-5
TGTGCCAGCAGTGTCCTTAATGGCCAAGAGACCCAGTACTTC
CASSVLNGQETQYF
>TRBV9|.|.|TRBJ2-1
TGTGCCAGCAGCGTAGACCCCACAGCGCCTCGCAATGAGCAGTTCTTC
CASSVDPTAPRNEQFF
>TRBV13|TRBD2|.|TRBJ2-7
TGTGCCAGCAGCTTAGGCCTGACTAGCGGGAGGTCCCACGAGCAGTACTTC
CASSLGLTSGRSHEQYF
>TRBV28|.|.|TRBJ1-2
TGTGCCAGCAGTGGGGGGCGCGGCGTCTATGGCTACACCTTC
CASSGGRGVYGYTF
>TRBV5-1|TRBD2|.|TRBJ2-1
TGCGCCAGCAGTACTAGCGGGAGCTGGAATGAGCAGTTCTTC
CASSTSGSWNEQFF
>TRBV25-1|TRBD1|.|TRBJ2-2
TGTGCCAGCACCGGACAGGCAGACACCGGGGAGCTGTTTTTT
CASTGQADTGELFF
>TRBV18|.|.|TRBJ2-7
TGTGCCAGCTCACGATCCAACTCCTACGAGCAGTACTTC
CASSRSNSYEQYF
>TRBV29-1|TRBD2|.|TRBJ2-3
TGCAGCGGAGCGGGAGATGGAACAGATACGCAGTATTTT
CSGAGDGTDTQYF
>TRBV7-8|TRBD1|.|TRBJ1-1
TGTGCCAGCAGCATCCGACAGGGCGGGGACACTGAAGCTTTCTTT
CASSIRQGGDTEAFF
>TRBV7-9|TRBD1|.|TRBJ2-5
TGTGCCAGCAGCCTACAATTACAGGGGGGAGAGACCCAGTACTTC
CASSLQLQGGETQYF
>TRBV7-6|.|.|TRBJ2-7
TGTGCCAGCAGCTTGGCGGGTTCATTCTCCTACGAGCAGTACTTC
CASSLAGSFSYEQYF
>TRBV5-1|.|.|TRBJ2-3
TGCGCCAGCAGCCCCAGAGGGGCCACAGATACGCAGTATTTT
CASSPRGATDTQYF
>TRBV29-1|.|.|TRBJ2-1
TGCAGCGTTTTAGGGGCGCCCTACAATGAGCAGTTCTTC
CSVLGAPYNEQFF
>TRBV29-1|TRBD2|.|TRBJ2-1
TGCAGCGTTGAGATGGCGGGAGACGCGAAGGCAAATGAGCAGTTCTTC
CSVEMAGDAKANEQFF
>TRBV5-4|.|.|TRBJ2-7
TGTGCCAGCAGCTCGGGACCCTTCGGGTACGAGCAGTACTTC
CASSSGPFGYEQYF
>TRBV5-6|.|.|TRBJ1-2
TGTGCCAGCAGCTTGGTTCCATCAGGGGTGGGGTATGGCTACACCTTC
CASSLVPSGVGYGYTF
>TRBV28|TRBD1|.|TRBJ2-5
TGTGCCAGCAGATCCAAGAGGACAGGGCGGCGGGTAATAAGGACCCAGTACTTC
CASRSKRTGRRVIRTQYF
>TRBV5-4|.|.|TRBJ2-7
TGTGCCAGCAGCGGCCGTGGGGTAGCGGAATCCTACGAGCAGTACTTC
CASSGRGVAESYEQYF
>TRBV5-6|.|.|TRBJ2-3
TGTGCCAGCAGCTTGGGGGGTAGAACAGATACGCAGTATTTT
CASSLGGRTDTQYF
>TRBV7-9|.|.|TRBJ2-7
TGTGCCAGCAGCAGCCGGGACAACGTAGTGTACTTC
CASSSRDNVVYF
>TRBV11-2|TRBD1|.|TRBJ1-1
TGTGCCAGCAGCTTAGCCAGGGGGCGCGTGGTGAACACTGAAGCTTTCTTT
CASSLARGRVVNTEAFF
>TRBV29-1|TRBD1|.|TRBJ2-1
TGCAGCGCTGGGAGGACAGGGGTCAATGAGCAGTTCTTC
CSAGRTGVNEQFF
>TRBV27|TRBD1|.|TRBJ2-2
TGTGCCAGCAGTTTACGGACAGGCGCCACCGGGGAGCTGTTTTTT
CASSLRTGATGELFF
>TRBV28|.|once|TRBJ2-3
TGTGCCAGCAGTTTACACGGGAGCACAGATACGCAGTATTTT
CASSLHGSTDTQYF
>TRBV6-1|.|.|TRBJ2-5
TGTGCCAGCATCGGCCGGAGGCGGGATCAAGAGACCCAGTACTTC
CASIGRRRDQETQYF
>TRBV5-6|TRBD1|.|TRBJ1-2
TGTGCCAGCAGCCCGGGACAGAACTATGGCTACACCTTC
CASSPGQNYGYTF
>TRBV6-5|TRBD1|.|TRBJ1-1
TGTGCCAGCAACAACAGGGGGTTGAACACTGAAGCTTTCTTT
CASNNRGLNTEAFF
>TRBV28|TRBD2|.|TRBJ2-1
TGTGCCAGCTGGAGGACTAGCGGGAGTTTAGAGCAGTTCTTC
CASWRTSGSLEQFF
>TRBV18|TRBD1|.|TRBJ1-1
TGTGCCAGCTCACTGTACCGGGACAGGGGATACAACACTGAAGCTTTCTTT
CASSLYRDRGYNTEAFF
>TRBV6-1|.|.|TRBJ1-5
TGTGCCAGCAGTGAGCAAGGAATCTTTGGCAGTCAGCCCCAGCATTTT
CASSEQGIFGSQPQHF
>TRBV30|.|once|TRBJ2-7
TGTGCCTGGAGTGTGGGGGTTTTAGCGGTCTCCTACGAGCAGTACTTC
CAWSVGVLAVSYEQYF
>TRBV5-4|.|.|TRBJ1-2
TGTGCCAGCAGCAATAAAAGGTCTGACTATGGCTACACCTTC
CASSNKRSDYGYTF
>TRBV6-5|.|.|TRBJ2-6
TGTGCCAGCAGGAAGGGTAGTTCTGGGGCCAACGTCCTGACTTTC
CASRKGSSGANVLTF
>TRBV4-2|.|.|TRBJ1-5
TGTGCCAGCAGCCAAGGGACGGCAGGGCCCCAGCATTTT
CASSQGTAGPQHF
>TRBV28|TRBD2|.|TRBJ2-3
TGTGCCAGCAGTCGGACTAGCGGGGGCCTCGTGTATTTT
CASSRTSGGLVYF
>TRBV2|.|.|TRBJ2-7
TGTGCCAGCAGTGAGAGACAGCCACCCTACGAGCAGTACTTC
CASSERQPPYEQYF
>TRBV18|TRBD1|.|TRBJ1-2
TGTGCCAGCTCACCACAAGGGGGCCAAGGCTACACCTTC
CASSPQGGQGYTF
>TRBV11-2|.|.|TRBJ1-3
TGTGCCAGCAGCTTAATGGTGCGTGGATCTGGAAGCACCATATATTTT
CASSLMVRGSGSTIYF
>TRBV7-3|TRBD1|.|TRBJ1-2
TGTGCCAGCAGCTTGGGACAGGGTGGCTACACCTTC
CASSLGQGGYTF
>TRBV18|TRBD2|.|TRBJ2-7
TGTGCCAGCTCACCGATTAGCGGGAGCGTCGACGAGCAGTACTTC
CASSPISGSVDEQYF
>TRBV5-1|.|.|TRBJ2-7
TGCGCCAGCAGTCGTGGGGACGTGTTGGGGAGGGAGCAGTACTTC
CASSRGDVLGREQYF
>TRBV7-2|.|.|TRBJ2-7
TGTGCCAGCAGCTCCGTTTCAGGCGGGAACTACGAGCAGTACTTC
CASSSVSGGNYEQYF
>TRBV6-1|.|.|TRBJ2-5
TGTGCCAGCAGTGAAGGCACTTACCAAGAGACCCAGTACTTC
CASSEGTYQETQYF
>TRBV29-1|.|.|TRBJ2-4
TGCAGCGTTTCGATAAGAGCCAAAAACATTCAGTACTTC
CSVSIRAKNIQYF
>TRBV28|.|.|TRBJ1-1
TGTGCCAGCAGTCCCTGGGGTAGTAGTACTGAAGCTTTCTTT
CASSPWGSSTEAFF
>TRBV2|TRBD2|.|TRBJ2-7
TGTGCCAGCCGGGAGGGTCTCTACGAGCAGTACTTC
CASREGLYEQYF
>TRBV10-2|TRBD2|.|TRBJ2-7
TGCGCCAGCAGAGGACTAGCAGCCCACTACGAGCAGTACTTC
CASRGLAAHYEQYF
>TRBV6-5|.|.|TRBJ2-5
TGTGCCAGCGGAACCTATCAGGGAGCAGAGACCCAGTACTTC
CASGTYQGAETQYF
>TRBV28|TRBD1|.|TRBJ1-2
TGTGCCAGCAGACAGGGGGCGCTTTCCTATGGCTACACCTTC
CASRQGALSYGYTF
>TRBV6-5|TRBD1|.|TRBJ2-7
TGTGCCAGCAGTTACTTAGGACAGGCTTCCGAGCAGTACTTC
CASSYLGQASEQYF